Each of the 2 T cell receptor beta chains below was sequenced from the same sample in a study of blood T cell repertoires in COVID-19. Profiled with immunoSEQ multiplex PCR; TCRdb holds only in-frame clones, not every one. The sample has more than 200,000 clones, approximately 88% seen once; the top ten hold 25% to 35%. The sample consisted of peripheral blood. These receptors were obtained from a man in his forties with acute or convalescent COVID-19.

V gene TRBV5-6 combines with J gene TRBJ1-3; 8 positions match TRBD1. This CDR3 comprises 15 residues. Germline V gives CDR1 SGHDT, CDR2 YYEEEE. With V trimmed by 3 bases and J by 6 bases, 8 bases remained unmatched. The CDR3 here is CASSSTDRVENTIYF. The CDR3 bases are TGTGCCAGCAGCTCGACGGACAGGGTGGAAAACACCATATATTTT.

J is TRBJ1-1 and V is TRBV6-6; 11 nucleotides line up with TRBD1. Looked up from germline, CDR1 is MNHNY and CDR2 is SVGAGI (reference sequence). After removal of 7 bases from V and 4 bases from J, the junction contained 5 bases not matched to a gene. This CDR3 has 14 amino acids. Here the CDR3 DNA reads TGTGCCAGCACGGGGGGGACAGGGGGCACTGAAGCTTTCTTT. Translated: CASTGGTGGTEAFF.